This T cell receptor (beta chain) was sequenced in a study of blood T cells in healthy people across ages. With a J-beta primer mix and a sample-barcoded 5' primer, a second PCR ran about 7 to 12 cycles. One entry per CDR3 protein results from TCRdb running MiXCR on the 5' RACE reads. The table includes 870,000 or so distinct CDR3 sequences, 29% detected once. This clonotype was detected only a few times. Germline CDR1 and CDR2: MNHEY and SVGEGT. This CDR3 is 13 amino acids long. Trimming took off 10 bases at V and 2 bases at J, with 14 bases between the two ends. The sample taken for sequencing was blood. The sequence came from an elderly woman in good health. The chain has TRBV6-2 or TRBV6-3 and TRBJ1-1; D is unresolved. CDR3 residues: CATTYTSNTEAFF. CDR3 nucleotides: TGTGCCACCACGTACACCTCTAACACTGAAGCTTTCTTT.